Listed below are T cell receptor beta chains from one sample, sequenced in a study of blood T cell repertoires in COVID-19. Profiled with immunoSEQ multiplex PCR; TCRdb holds only in-frame clones, not every one. The data contain approximately 250,000 clones, about nine tenths of them singletons. Input material: PBMCs or T cells enriched from blood (not recorded which). These receptors were obtained from a middle-aged woman with acute COVID-19. CDR3s include the opening cysteine and the closing phenylalanine or tryptophan. The D gene is left open where the match is weak. Clone size is stated in some rows and not others, as once, few, many or a class when expanded.

>TRBD1|.|TRBJ1-1|TRBV30
CAWGQVKNTEAFF
TGTGCCTGGGGACAGGTGAAGAACACTGAAGCTTTCTTT
>.|.|TRBJ1-6|TRBV6-5
CASSYNRELNSPLHF
TGTGCCAGCAGTTATAACAGGGAGCTAAATTCACCCCTCCACTTT
>.|.|TRBJ1-2|TRBV12-3/TRBV12-4
CASTRREDYGYTF
TGTGCCAGCACCCGAAGAGAGGACTATGGCTACACCTTC
>.|once|TRBJ1-2|TRBV2
CASHPLRGYGYTF
TGTGCCAGCCACCCCTTGCGGGGCTATGGCTACACCTTC
>.|.|TRBJ1-2|TRBV7-9
CASSFPAGGGLGYGYTF
TGTGCCAGCAGCTTTCCCGCTGGCGGAGGGTTGGGCTATGGCTACACCTTC
>.|.|TRBJ2-1|TRBV10-3
CAISSSGLRGEQFF
TGTGCCATCAGCAGTTCTGGACTACGGGGTGAGCAGTTCTTC
>TRBD1|.|TRBJ1-2|TRBV28
CASSLQGATYGYTF
TGTGCCAGCAGTCTACAGGGGGCTACCTATGGCTACACCTTC
>.|.|TRBJ1-2|TRBV5-1
CASSVATGTNYGYTF
TGCGCCAGCAGTGTCGCTACCGGGACAAACTATGGCTACACCTTC
>.|.|TRBJ2-7|TRBV19
CASSTYSVTEQYF
TGTGCCAGTAGTACCTACTCGGTAACCGAGCAGTACTTC
>.|.|TRBJ1-5|TRBV15
CATKIKGLGPQHF
TGTGCCACCAAAATCAAGGGGCTGGGACCCCAGCATTTT
>TRBD1|.|TRBJ1-2|TRBV19
CASSRDRANYGYTF
TGTGCCAGTAGTAGGGACAGAGCGAACTATGGCTACACCTTC
>TRBD2|.|TRBJ2-2|TRBV19
CASRQVSGRADTGELFF
TGTGCCAGTAGACAAGTTAGCGGGAGGGCCGACACCGGGGAGCTGTTTTTT
>TRBD1|.|TRBJ2-5|TRBV19
CASSSRTGGGETQYF
TGTGCCAGTAGTTCCCGGACAGGGGGCGGAGAGACCCAGTACTTC
>.|once|TRBJ2-2|TRBV30
CAWSTTGIPGELFF
TGTGCCTGGAGTACCACAGGGATTCCCGGGGAGCTGTTTTTT
>TRBD1|.|TRBJ2-5|TRBV11-3
CASEGQQETQYF
TGTGCCAGCGAGGGACAGCAAGAGACCCAGTACTTC
>.|.|TRBJ1-6|TRBV11-3
CASSLDGGNSPLHF
TGTGCCAGCAGCTTAGACGGCGGGAATTCACCCCTCCACTTT
>.|.|TRBJ2-1|TRBV12-3/TRBV12-4
CATRTSRGNEQFF
TGTGCCACCCGAACTAGCCGGGGCAATGAGCAGTTCTTC
>.|.|TRBJ2-1|TRBV3-1/TRBV3-2
CASSQDIGRGYNEQFF
TGTGCCAGCAGCCAAGATATAGGCAGGGGTTACAATGAGCAGTTCTTC
>TRBD1|.|TRBJ1-1|TRBV10-3
CAIGQGGTEAFF
TGTGCCATAGGACAGGGGGGAACTGAAGCTTTCTTT
>.|once|TRBJ1-2|TRBV2
CASRPGLNYGYTF
TGTGCCAGCCGGCCCGGACTTAACTATGGCTACACCTTC
>TRBD1|.|TRBJ1-3|TRBV5-1
CASSPGTDSGNTIYF
TGCGCCAGCAGCCCTGGGACAGACTCTGGAAACACCATATATTTT
>.|.|TRBJ1-1|TRBV5-1
CASSPAGVTEAFF
TGCGCCAGCAGCCCGGCCGGGGTCACTGAAGCTTTCTTT
>TRBD1|.|TRBJ1-2|TRBV6-4
CASSDTGGYGYTF
TGTGCCAGCAGTGATACAGGGGGCTATGGCTACACCTTC
>.|many|TRBJ2-5|TRBV7-2
CASRPRRGQETQYF
TGTGCCAGCAGACCTAGAAGGGGGCAAGAGACCCAGTACTTC
>TRBD1|.|TRBJ1-2|TRBV5-5
CASSSSGDSLGYGYTF
TGTGCCAGCAGCTCATCTGGGGACAGCTTAGGCTATGGCTACACCTTC
>TRBD2|.|TRBJ2-3|TRBV2
CASSESSGRSTDTQYF
TGTGCCAGCAGTGAGTCTAGCGGGAGATCCACAGATACGCAGTATTTT
>.|.|TRBJ2-1|TRBV5-4
CASSLERRDLYNEQFF
TGTGCCAGCAGCTTGGAACGGAGGGACCTTTACAATGAGCAGTTCTTC
>.|.|TRBJ1-4|TRBV3-1/TRBV3-2
CASSQVVGRNEKLFF
TGTGCCAGCAGCCAAGTGGTAGGGAGGAATGAAAAACTGTTTTTT
>.|.|TRBJ1-6|TRBV7-2
CASRNALRRYNSPLHF
TGTGCCAGCCGTAACGCGCTTAGGAGGTATAATTCACCCCTCCACTTT